These T cell receptor beta chains were read from a single sample in a study of cytomegalovirus exposure and HLA in healthy donors. The table came from immunoSEQ multiplex PCR; TCRdb's copy has only in-frame clones and leaves some out. The profile shows some 79,000 clones, 60% to 85% of them singletons. The sample consisted of PBMCs. These receptors originate from a male donor in good health and CMV-seropositive. Each CDR3 is given with its conserved first and last residue. The order of the fields is D gene, J gene, clone size, V gene, CDR3 protein, CDR3 DNA. A D gene is named only where the DNA matches it firmly. Only part of the rows carry a size: once, few, many, or a class if the clone is expanded.

-	TRBJ1-2	-	TRBV29-1	CSDRALGYTF	TGCAGCGACAGGGCCTTGGGCTACACCTTC
-	TRBJ2-7	-	TRBV5-6	CASSLSDYEQYF	TGTGCCAGCAGCTTGTCTGACTACGAGCAGTACTTC
-	TRBJ1-2	-	TRBV19	CASSITGLGNGYTF	TGTGCCAGTAGTATAACAGGGTTAGGAAATGGCTACACCTTC
-	TRBJ2-7	-	TRBV5-4	CASSSQVSGTPYEQYF	TGTGCCAGCAGCAGCCAAGTGAGCGGCACTCCCTACGAGCAGTACTTC
TRBD1	TRBJ1-4	few	TRBV4-1	CASSRYDRGYEKLFF	TGCGCCAGCAGCCGCTACGACAGGGGTTATGAAAAACTGTTTTTT
-	TRBJ2-1	-	TRBV7-3	CASSLKGGLAENEQFF	TGTGCCAGCAGCTTAAAGGGGGGGCTAGCGGAGAATGAGCAGTTCTTC
TRBD1	TRBJ1-1	few	TRBV6-5	CASRFTGTGPTEAFF	TGTGCCAGCAGATTCACCGGGACAGGGCCCACTGAAGCTTTCTTT
-	TRBJ2-1	few	TRBV6-1	CASSEEVGGPGEQFF	TGTGCCAGCAGTGAAGAGGTGGGTGGGCCTGGAGAGCAGTTCTTC
-	TRBJ2-5	-	TRBV7-9	CASSFLGFRETQYF	TGTGCCAGCAGCTTCCTCGGGTTCCGAGAGACCCAGTACTTC
-	TRBJ2-5	-	TRBV6-5	CASSFEETQYF	TGTGCCAGCAGTTTCGAAGAGACCCAGTACTTC
-	TRBJ2-5	-	TRBV7-2	CASSLRLASQETQYF	TGTGCCAGCAGCTTAAGGCTAGCCAGCCAAGAGACCCAGTACTTC
-	TRBJ2-6	few	TRBV6-1	CASSEQLSGANVLTF	TGTGCCAGCAGCGAACAGTTGTCTGGGGCCAACGTCCTGACTTTC
TRBD1	TRBJ1-6	-	TRBV13	CASSLDRGPSPLHF	TGTGCCAGCAGCTTAGACAGGGGACCTTCACCCCTCCACTTT
TRBD1	TRBJ2-1	-	TRBV5-1	CASSLDIRGQTSYNEQFF	TGCGCCAGCAGCTTGGATATTAGGGGGCAAACCTCCTACAATGAGCAGTTCTTC
TRBD1	TRBJ1-1	-	TRBV5-3	CARSLRGTGGGNTEAFF	TGTGCCAGAAGCTTGCGCGGGACAGGGGGCGGGAACACTGAAGCTTTCTTT
TRBD2	TRBJ2-1	-	TRBV28	CASRDSGRAEQFF	TGTGCCAGCAGGGATAGCGGGAGGGCTGAGCAGTTCTTC
TRBD2	TRBJ2-1	-	TRBV27	CASRMERGTYNEQFF	TGTGCCAGCAGGATGGAGCGGGGGACCTACAATGAGCAGTTCTTC
-	TRBJ1-2	few	TRBV30	CAWSAQGFTF	TGTGCCTGGAGTGCACAGGGTTTCACCTTC
TRBD1	TRBJ1-1	-	TRBV10-3	CAIYRGLGTEAFF	TGTGCCATATACAGGGGGCTGGGGACTGAAGCTTTCTTT
-	TRBJ2-5	-	TRBV28	CASSTHVVKEDWTQYF	TGTGCCAGCAGTACCCACGTGGTGAAGGAGGATTGGACCCAGTACTTC
-	TRBJ1-5	-	TRBV7-6	CASSPLLAQPQHF	TGTGCCAGCAGCCCTCTCCTGGCCCAGCCCCAGCATTTT
TRBD2	TRBJ2-2	-	TRBV15	CATNGLAGTGELFF	TGTGCCACGAACGGGCTAGCGGGCACCGGGGAGCTGTTTTTT
TRBD2	TRBJ2-7	-	TRBV4-1	CASSHPGSGIYEQYF	TGCGCCAGCAGCCACCCCGGTAGCGGGATATACGAGCAGTACTTC
-	TRBJ2-3	-	TRBV7-9	CASSLRGLTDTQYF	TGTGCCAGCAGCTTACGGGGACTCACAGATACGCAGTATTTT
TRBD2	TRBJ2-5	once	TRBV27	CASSLRASGRGETQYF	TGTGCCAGCAGCCTACGGGCTAGCGGGAGAGGCGAGACCCAGTACTTC
TRBD1	TRBJ2-7	-	TRBV11-2	CASSDRDSGLWDYEQYF	TGTGCCAGCAGCGACCGGGACAGTGGACTTTGGGATTACGAGCAGTACTTC
-	TRBJ2-3	-	TRBV30	CASSDSPNTQYF	TGTGCCTCATCGGACAGCCCGAATACGCAGTATTTT
-	TRBJ1-1	-	TRBV28	CASSFSWGGPGNTEAFF	TGTGCCAGCAGTTTCTCCTGGGGCGGCCCGGGGAACACTGAAGCTTTCTTT
TRBD1	TRBJ1-1	-	TRBV19	CASSTETGGGGTEAFF	TGTGCCAGTAGTACGGAAACAGGGGGCGGGGGTACTGAAGCTTTCTTT
TRBD1	TRBJ1-2	-	TRBV19	CASRAGQDYGYTF	TGTGCCAGTAGGGCGGGACAGGACTATGGCTACACCTTC
TRBD2	TRBJ2-5	-	TRBV15	CATSRDQGLAGGLQETQYF	TGTGCCACCAGCAGAGATCAGGGACTAGCGGGAGGGCTTCAAGAGACCCAGTACTTC
-	TRBJ1-5	-	TRBV2	CASSSRHRQPQHF	TGTGCCAGCAGTAGTCGACATCGTCAGCCCCAGCATTTT
-	TRBJ2-3	-	TRBV27	CASIGRGLTDTQYF	TGTGCCAGCATCGGCCGGGGGTTGACAGATACGCAGTATTTT
TRBD1	TRBJ1-5	-	TRBV19	CASSIDPLDRVSNQPQHF	TGTGCCAGTAGTATAGATCCGCTGGACAGGGTAAGCAATCAGCCCCAGCATTTT
-	TRBJ1-1	few	TRBV5-6	CASSPGENTEAFF	TGTGCCAGCAGCCCAGGGGAGAACACTGAAGCTTTCTTT
-	TRBJ2-7	once	TRBV5-1	CASSLDRGSSYEQYF	TGCGCCAGCAGCTTGGATCGGGGTAGCTCCTACGAGCAGTACTTC